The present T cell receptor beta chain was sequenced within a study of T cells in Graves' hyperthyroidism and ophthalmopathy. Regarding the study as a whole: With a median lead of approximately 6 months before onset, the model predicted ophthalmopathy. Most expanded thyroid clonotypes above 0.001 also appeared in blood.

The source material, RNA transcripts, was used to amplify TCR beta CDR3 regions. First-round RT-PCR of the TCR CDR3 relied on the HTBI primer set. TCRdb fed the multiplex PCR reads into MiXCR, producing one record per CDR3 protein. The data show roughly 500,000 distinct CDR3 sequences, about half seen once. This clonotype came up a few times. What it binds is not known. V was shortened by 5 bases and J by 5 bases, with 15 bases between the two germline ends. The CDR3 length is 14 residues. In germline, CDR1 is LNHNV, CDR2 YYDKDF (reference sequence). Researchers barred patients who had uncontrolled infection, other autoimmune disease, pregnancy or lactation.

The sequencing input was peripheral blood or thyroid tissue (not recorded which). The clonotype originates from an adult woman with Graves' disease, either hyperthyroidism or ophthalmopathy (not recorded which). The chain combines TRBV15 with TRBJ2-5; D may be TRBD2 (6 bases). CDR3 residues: CATSVPGVRETQYF. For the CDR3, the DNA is TGTGCCACCAGCGTCCCGGGGGTAAGGGAGACCCAGTACTTC.